This is a list of T cell receptor beta chains from one sample in a study of blood T cell repertoires in COVID-19. TCRdb keeps only in-frame clones here, not all; method: immunoSEQ multiplex PCR. The sample yields 250,000 to 350,000 clones, roughly 89% seen once. Sequencing was done on a sample of PBMCs or T cells enriched from blood (not recorded which). The receptors come from a woman aged 18-29 years with acute COVID-19. Both conserved end residues are part of each CDR3. A D gene is named only where the DNA matches it firmly. A clone size is listed for some rows: how often the clone was seen (once, few, many), or a class if it is expanded.

len	abundance	j_gene	v_gene	d_gene	CDR3aa	CDR3nt
12	-	TRBJ2-7	TRBV7-2	TRBD2	CASALATYEQYF	TGTGCCAGTGCACTAGCGACCTACGAGCAGTACTTC
17	-	TRBJ1-6	TRBV19	TRBD1	CASSIGQGSSYNSPLHF	TGTGCCAGTAGTATCGGACAGGGCAGCTCCTATAATTCACCCCTCCACTTT
15	-	TRBJ1-2	TRBV6-5	TRBD1	CASTNGRDRRYGYTF	TGTGCCAGCACCAACGGCCGGGACAGGCGCTATGGCTACACCTTC
15	-	TRBJ2-1	TRBV7-6	TRBD1	CASSFLTGGRNEQFF	TGTGCCAGCAGCTTTCTGACAGGGGGGAGAAATGAGCAGTTCTTC
16	-	TRBJ1-1	TRBV4-3	-	CASSQDLGGPNTEAFF	TGCGCCAGCAGCCAAGATCTAGGGGGTCCGAACACTGAAGCTTTCTTT
15	-	TRBJ2-2	TRBV5-1	-	CASSSPGANTGELFF	TGCGCCAGCAGCTCACCGGGAGCTAACACCGGGGAGCTGTTTTTT
14	-	TRBJ1-1	TRBV6-1	-	CASSEEGYFTEAFF	TGTGCCAGCAGTGAAGAGGGGTATTTCACTGAAGCTTTCTTT
12	-	TRBJ1-1	TRBV10-3	-	CAISGSWTEAFF	TGTGCCATCTCCGGGTCGTGGACTGAAGCTTTCTTT
15	-	TRBJ2-7	TRBV5-1	TRBD2	CASSLASSGYYEQYF	TGCGCCAGCAGCTTGGCGTCTAGCGGGTACTACGAGCAGTACTTC
16	-	TRBJ2-1	TRBV24-1	TRBD2	CATSGGTSGTYNEQFF	TGTGCCACCAGTGGGGGGACTAGCGGGACCTACAATGAGCAGTTCTTC
15	-	TRBJ2-7	TRBV25-1	TRBD1	CASSDPTGIAYEQYF	TGTGCCAGCAGTGATCCGACAGGGATTGCCTACGAGCAGTACTTC
15	-	TRBJ2-1	TRBV7-2	-	CASSVDYSSYNEQFF	TGTGCCAGCAGCGTCGACTACAGCTCCTACAATGAGCAGTTCTTC
16	-	TRBJ2-1	TRBV2	-	CASSDNSGSSYNEQFF	TGTGCCAGCAGTGATAATAGCGGTAGCTCCTACAATGAGCAGTTCTTC
14	few	TRBJ2-7	TRBV4-1	TRBD2	CASSQGTSVHEQYF	TGCGCCAGCAGCCAAGGGACTAGTGTCCACGAGCAGTACTTC
12	few	TRBJ1-1	TRBV5-1	TRBD1	CASSSQGIEAFF	TGCGCCAGCAGCTCACAGGGGATTGAAGCTTTCTTT
17	-	TRBJ2-1	TRBV7-2	-	CASSLREPGRTYNEQFF	TGTGCCAGCAGCCTACGAGAACCAGGGCGTACCTACAATGAGCAGTTCTTC
16	-	TRBJ1-5	TRBV2	-	CASSEGADGSNQPQHF	TGTGCCAGCAGTGAAGGGGCCGACGGTAGCAATCAGCCCCAGCATTTT
18	-	TRBJ2-1	TRBV5-1	TRBD2	CASSPGTSGRAVRSEQFF	TGCGCCAGCAGCCCCGGGACTAGCGGGAGGGCCGTACGGAGTGAGCAGTTCTTC
15	-	TRBJ1-5	TRBV18	TRBD1	CASSSPGQYNQPQHF	TGTGCCAGCTCGTCACCGGGACAGTACAATCAGCCCCAGCATTTT
14	-	TRBJ2-3	TRBV7-9	TRBD1	CASSPGGGTDTQYF	TGTGCCAGCAGTCCAGGGGGCGGCACAGATACGCAGTATTTT
16	-	TRBJ2-6	TRBV30	TRBD1	CAWSEGQGYGANVLTF	TGTGCCTGGAGTGAGGGACAGGGTTATGGGGCCAACGTCCTGACTTTC
16	-	TRBJ1-1	TRBV19	TRBD1	CASGTLYGQGSTEAFF	TGTGCCAGTGGAACCCTTTATGGACAGGGGAGTACTGAAGCTTTCTTT
13	-	TRBJ1-1	TRBV4-1	-	CASSQGINTEAFF	TGCGCCAGCAGCCAAGGTATTAACACTGAAGCTTTCTTT
17	-	TRBJ2-2	TRBV7-7	TRBD2	CASSPRGSGRFTGELFF	TGTGCCAGCAGCCCGCGGGGGAGCGGGAGGTTTACCGGGGAGCTGTTTTTT
14	-	TRBJ2-7	TRBV7-2	TRBD2	CASTWTSGFYEQYF	TGTGCCAGCACCTGGACTAGCGGGTTCTACGAGCAGTACTTC
13	-	TRBJ1-2	TRBV12-3/TRBV12-4	-	CASTPEAHYGYTF	TGTGCCAGCACTCCCGAGGCTCACTATGGCTACACCTTC
13	-	TRBJ2-7	TRBV7-6	TRBD1	CASRRTGEYEQYF	TGTGCCAGCAGACGGACAGGGGAGTACGAGCAGTACTTC
16	-	TRBJ2-3	TRBV7-2	TRBD2	CASREGTSLLTDTQYF	TGTGCCAGCAGGGAAGGGACTAGCCTCCTCACAGATACGCAGTATTTT
14	-	TRBJ2-1	TRBV19	-	CASSIAGSYNEQFF	TGTGCCAGTAGTATAGCAGGTTCGTACAATGAGCAGTTCTTC
18	-	TRBJ1-5	TRBV7-9	-	CASSLPGKTRLSNQPQHF	TGTGCCAGCAGCTTACCCGGGAAGACCCGACTCTCAAATCAGCCCCAGCATTTT
15	many	TRBJ1-6	TRBV2	TRBD1	CASRISDREISPLHF	TGTGCCAGCAGGATCTCAGACAGGGAGATTTCACCCCTCCACTTT
16	-	TRBJ2-1	TRBV7-8	-	CASSLLGSARYNEQFF	TGTGCCAGCAGCTTATTAGGGAGCGCCCGTTACAATGAGCAGTTCTTC
15	-	TRBJ2-7	TRBV19	TRBD1	CASRYRGLETYEQYF	TGTGCCAGTAGGTACAGGGGGCTTGAAACCTACGAGCAGTACTTC
12	-	TRBJ1-1	TRBV29-1	TRBD1	CSASTGLTEAFF	TGCAGCGCCTCGACAGGGTTAACTGAAGCTTTCTTT
16	-	TRBJ2-4	TRBV19	TRBD1	CASSISRDREINIQYF	TGTGCCAGTAGTATATCGAGGGACAGGGAGATCAACATTCAGTACTTC
12	-	TRBJ1-2	TRBV19	TRBD1	CASSGTGGGYTF	TGTGCCAGTAGTGGGACAGGGGGAGGCTACACCTTC
14	-	TRBJ1-6	TRBV6-5	-	CASSTGLRHSPLHF	TGTGCCAGCAGCACAGGGTTGAGGCATTCACCCCTCCACTTT
13	-	TRBJ1-2	TRBV28	-	CASSSQGDYGYTF	TGTGCCAGCAGTTCCCAAGGGGACTATGGCTACACCTTC
17	once	TRBJ2-1	TRBV5-1	TRBD2	CASSLALWTSGSDEQFF	TGCGCCAGCAGCTTGGCCCTATGGACTAGCGGGAGCGATGAGCAGTTCTTC
15	-	TRBJ1-5	TRBV7-2	-	CASSSYAGGNQPQHF	TGTGCCAGCTCCTCCTACGCAGGGGGCAATCAGCCCCAGCATTTT
17	-	TRBJ1-1	TRBV4-1	TRBD1	CASSRFLQGRTGTEAFF	TGCGCCAGCAGCCGTTTTTTACAGGGGAGGACAGGCACTGAAGCTTTCTTT
15	-	TRBJ2-3	TRBV7-3	TRBD1	CASSPRTGAEDTQYF	TGTGCCAGCAGCCCAAGGACAGGGGCCGAGGATACGCAGTATTTT
14	-	TRBJ2-5	TRBV13	TRBD1	CASSLGTGQETQYF	TGTGCCAGCAGCTTGGGGACAGGACAAGAGACCCAGTACTTC
16	-	TRBJ2-2	TRBV2	-	CACRGWDTLNTGELFF	TGTGCCTGCCGTGGGTGGGACACCTTGAACACCGGGGAGCTGTTTTTT
19	-	TRBJ1-1	TRBV4-2	TRBD1	CASSLLTTGGAGMNTEAFF	TGTGCCAGCAGCCTCCTAACCACAGGGGGGGCTGGGATGAACACTGAAGCTTTCTTT
16	-	TRBJ2-1	TRBV6-4	TRBD2	CASSPQRAGGLNEQFF	TGTGCCAGCAGTCCTCAGCGGGCGGGAGGGCTCAATGAGCAGTTCTTC
14	-	TRBJ1-2	TRBV7-9	TRBD1	CASSLPGQLYGYTF	TGTGCCAGCAGCCTACCGGGACAGCTCTATGGCTACACCTTC
16	-	TRBJ2-7	TRBV11-1	TRBD2	CASSLAPPGGAYEQYF	TGTGCCAGCAGCTTAGCCCCCCCGGGAGGGGCCTACGAGCAGTACTTC
21	-	TRBJ2-6	TRBV9	TRBD2	CASSPRLSGLDPRSGANVLTF	TGTGCCAGCAGCCCCCGCCTCTCGGGACTAGATCCCCGCTCTGGGGCCAACGTCCTGACTTTC
15	-	TRBJ2-2	TRBV18	TRBD1	CASSRQGVNTGELFF	TGTGCCAGCTCGCGACAGGGGGTTAACACCGGGGAGCTGTTTTTT
16	-	TRBJ1-5	TRBV19	-	CASSILKTESNQPQHF	TGTGCCAGTAGTATTTTAAAGACAGAGAGTAATCAGCCCCAGCATTTT
22	-	TRBJ2-2	TRBV9	TRBD2	CASSVVGMAGWGLAGATGELFF	TGTGCCAGCAGCGTAGTGGGGATGGCGGGATGGGGTCTAGCGGGAGCCACCGGGGAGCTGTTTTTT
17	once	TRBJ2-5	TRBV7-8	-	CASSLAGGVWDLETQYF	TGTGCCAGCAGCTTAGCGGGAGGAGTATGGGATTTGGAGACCCAGTACTTC
14	-	TRBJ2-3	TRBV18	TRBD2	CASSIGLAPDTQYF	TGTGCCAGCTCGATAGGACTAGCGCCAGATACGCAGTATTTT
15	-	TRBJ2-1	TRBV11-3	TRBD1	CASSLAGQEYNEQFF	TGTGCCAGCAGCTTAGCGGGACAGGAGTACAATGAGCAGTTCTTC
17	once	TRBJ1-6	TRBV10-3	TRBD1	CAISESKGGGINSPLHF	TGTGCCATCAGTGAGTCGAAAGGGGGCGGGATCAATTCACCCCTCCACTTT
17	-	TRBJ1-2	TRBV6-7	TRBD1	CASRSRDRATANYGYTF	TGTGCCAGCAGGTCCCGGGACAGGGCAACCGCTAACTATGGCTACACCTTC
18	-	TRBJ2-7	TRBV18	-	CASSPKTLGGSTTYEQYF	TGTGCCAGCTCACCCAAGACCCTCGGTGGGAGTACAACCTACGAGCAGTACTTC
15	-	TRBJ2-7	TRBV6-5	TRBD2	CASKTMMGLPYEQYF	TGTGCCAGCAAAACCATGATGGGACTACCCTACGAGCAGTACTTC